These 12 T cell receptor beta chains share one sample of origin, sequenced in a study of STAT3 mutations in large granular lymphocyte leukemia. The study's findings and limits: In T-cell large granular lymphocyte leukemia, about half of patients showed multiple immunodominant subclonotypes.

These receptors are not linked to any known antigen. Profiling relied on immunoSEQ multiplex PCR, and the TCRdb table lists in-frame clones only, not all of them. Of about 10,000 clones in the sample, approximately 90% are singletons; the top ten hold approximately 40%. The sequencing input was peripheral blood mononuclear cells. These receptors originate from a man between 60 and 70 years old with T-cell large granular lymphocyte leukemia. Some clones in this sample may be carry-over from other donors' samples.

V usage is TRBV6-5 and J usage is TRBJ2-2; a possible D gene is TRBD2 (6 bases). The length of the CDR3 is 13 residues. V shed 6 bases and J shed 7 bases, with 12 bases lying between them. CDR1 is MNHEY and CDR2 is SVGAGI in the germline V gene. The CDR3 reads CASSPRGNGELFF. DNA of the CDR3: TGTGCCAGCAGCCCACGGGGGAACGGGGAGCTGTTTTTT.

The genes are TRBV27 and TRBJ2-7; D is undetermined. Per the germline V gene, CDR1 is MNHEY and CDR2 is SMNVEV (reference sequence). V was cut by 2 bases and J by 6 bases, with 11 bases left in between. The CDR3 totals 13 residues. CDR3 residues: CASSLTINFEQYF. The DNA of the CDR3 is TGTGCCAGCAGTTTAACCATAAACTTCGAGCAGTACTTC.

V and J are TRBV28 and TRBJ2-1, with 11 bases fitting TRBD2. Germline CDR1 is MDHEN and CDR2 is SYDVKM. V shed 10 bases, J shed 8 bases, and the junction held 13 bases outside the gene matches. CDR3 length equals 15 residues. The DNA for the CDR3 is TGTGCCACCAGGGATAGCGGGAGGGCCTTGGATGAGCAGTTCTTC. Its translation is CATRDSGRALDEQFF.

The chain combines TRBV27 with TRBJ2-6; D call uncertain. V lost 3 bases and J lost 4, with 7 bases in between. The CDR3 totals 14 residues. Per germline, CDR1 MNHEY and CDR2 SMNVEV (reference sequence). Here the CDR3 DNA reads TGTGCCAGCAGTTTTAATCCCGGGGCCAACGTCCTGACTTTC. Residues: CASSFNPGANVLTF.

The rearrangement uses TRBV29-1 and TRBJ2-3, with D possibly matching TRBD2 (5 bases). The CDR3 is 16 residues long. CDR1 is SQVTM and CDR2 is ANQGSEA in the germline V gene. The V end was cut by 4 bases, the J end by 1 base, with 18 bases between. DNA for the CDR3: TGCAGCGTTGCGGAGGAAGGGAGATCTGGCACAGATACGCAGTATTTT. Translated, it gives CSVAEEGRSGTDTQYF.

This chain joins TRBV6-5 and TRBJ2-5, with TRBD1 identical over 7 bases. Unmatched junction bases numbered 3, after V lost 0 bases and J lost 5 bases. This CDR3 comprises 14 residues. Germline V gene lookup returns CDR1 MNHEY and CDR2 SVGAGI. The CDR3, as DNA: TGTGCCAGCAGTTACTCCGCGACAGGGGAGACCCAGTACTTC. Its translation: CASSYSATGETQYF.

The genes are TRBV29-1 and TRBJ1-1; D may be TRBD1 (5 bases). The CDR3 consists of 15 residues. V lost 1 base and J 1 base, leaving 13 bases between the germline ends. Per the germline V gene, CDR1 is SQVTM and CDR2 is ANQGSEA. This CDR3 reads CSVEGEAGKNTEAFF. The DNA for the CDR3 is TGCAGCGTTGAAGGGGAAGCAGGGAAGAACACTGAAGCTTTCTTT. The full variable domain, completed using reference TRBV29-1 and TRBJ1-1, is SAVISQKPSRDICQRGTSLTIQCQVDSQVTMMFWYRQQPGQSLTLIATANQGSEATYESGFVIDKFPISRPNLTFSTLTVSNMSPEDSSIYLCSVEGEAGKNTEAFFGQGTRLTVV.

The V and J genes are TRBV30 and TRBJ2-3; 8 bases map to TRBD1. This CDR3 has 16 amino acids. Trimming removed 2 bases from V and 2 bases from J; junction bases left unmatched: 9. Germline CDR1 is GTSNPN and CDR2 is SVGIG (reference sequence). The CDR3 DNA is TGTGCCTGGAGTTTAACCCAGGGGGCGGTCACAGATACGCAGTATTTT. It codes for CAWSLTQGAVTDTQYF. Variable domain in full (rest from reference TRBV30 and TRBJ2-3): SQTIHQWPATLVQPVGSPLSLECTVEGTSNPNLYWYRQAAGRGLQLLFYSVGIGQISSEVPQNLSASRPQDRQFILSSKKLLLSDSGFYLCAWSLTQGAVTDTQYFGPGTRLTVL.

The CDR3 coding sequence is TGTGCCGGCACCCGGACAGGGGGAGCAGATACGCAGTATTTT. This encodes CAGTRTGGADTQYF. The chain links TRBV30 to TRBJ2-3, with 10 bases matching TRBD1. Germline CDR1 and CDR2: GTSNPN and SVGIG (reference sequence). The CDR3 has 14 amino acids. The trim removed 8 bases at V and 4 bases at J, leaving 9 bases unmatched.

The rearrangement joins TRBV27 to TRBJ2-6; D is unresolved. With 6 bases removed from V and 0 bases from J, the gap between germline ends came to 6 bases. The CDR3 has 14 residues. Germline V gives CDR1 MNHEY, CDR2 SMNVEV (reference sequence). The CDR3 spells CASRMNSGANVLTF. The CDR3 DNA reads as TGTGCCAGCAGGATGAACTCTGGGGCCAACGTCCTGACTTTC.

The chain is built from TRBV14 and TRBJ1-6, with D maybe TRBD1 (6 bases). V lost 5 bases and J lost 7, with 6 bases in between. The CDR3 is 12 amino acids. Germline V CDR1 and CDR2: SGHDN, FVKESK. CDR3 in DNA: TGTGCCAGCAGCGGGACAAATTCACCCCTCCACTTT. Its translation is CASSGTNSPLHF.

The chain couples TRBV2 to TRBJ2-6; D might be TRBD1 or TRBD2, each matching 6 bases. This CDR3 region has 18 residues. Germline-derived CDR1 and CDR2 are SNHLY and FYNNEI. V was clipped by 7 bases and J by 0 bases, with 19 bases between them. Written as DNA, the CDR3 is TGTGCCAGCACCCCAGGGTGGGGGGCCTCCTCTGGGGCCAACGTCCTGACTTTC. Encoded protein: CASTPGWGASSGANVLTF.